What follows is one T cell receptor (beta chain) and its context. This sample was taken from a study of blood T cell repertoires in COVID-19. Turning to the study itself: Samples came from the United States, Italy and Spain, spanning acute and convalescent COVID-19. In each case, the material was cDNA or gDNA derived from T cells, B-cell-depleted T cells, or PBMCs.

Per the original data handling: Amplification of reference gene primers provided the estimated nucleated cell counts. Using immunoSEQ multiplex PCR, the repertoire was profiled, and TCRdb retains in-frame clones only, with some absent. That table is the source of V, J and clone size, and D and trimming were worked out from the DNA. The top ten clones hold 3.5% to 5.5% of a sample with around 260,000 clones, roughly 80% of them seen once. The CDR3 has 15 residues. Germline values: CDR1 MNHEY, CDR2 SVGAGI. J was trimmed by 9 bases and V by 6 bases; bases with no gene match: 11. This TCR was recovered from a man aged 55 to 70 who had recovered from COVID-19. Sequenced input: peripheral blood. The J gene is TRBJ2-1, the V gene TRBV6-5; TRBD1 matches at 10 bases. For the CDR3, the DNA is TGTGCCAGCAGCGTGACAGGGGGCAGCGAGGGTGAGCAGTTCTTC. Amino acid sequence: CASSVTGGSEGEQFF.